This T cell receptor (beta chain) is from a study of T cells in localized non-small cell lung cancer. Overall study results and limits: Higher blood T cell density tracked longer overall survival. Highest T cell clonality was seen in uninvolved adjacent lung, surpassing that measured in tumor. Appearing in adjacent lung were a median roughly 60 of the top 100 tumor clones. Without multi-region sequencing, intratumor heterogeneity could not be excluded.

CDR1 is SQVTM and CDR2 is ANQGSEA in the germline V gene. Trimming took off 6 bases at V and 4 bases at J, with 9 bases between the two ends. The CDR3 covers 11 residues. Produced via immunoSEQ multiplex PCR; TCRdb's table is partial and in-frame only. The table records about 24,000 clones, about 86% of them present only once. Worth noting for this clone: Its cognate antigen is unknown.

The V call is TRBV29-1, the J call TRBJ2-5; no definite D call. The starting material was PBMCs, obtained before any cancer treatment. This receptor was identified in a man aged 40 to 75 with stage II lung adenocarcinoma. This CDR3 reads CSVELGETQYF. The DNA of the CDR3 is TGCAGCGTGGAACTGGGAGAGACCCAGTACTTC.